The 28 T cell receptor beta chains presented below share a single source sample, sequenced in a study of T-cell reconstitution after alpha-beta-depleted transplantation in children. This sample's TCRbeta library carried unique molecular identifier barcodes. TCRdb itself ran the PCR reads through MiXCR, one entry per CDR3 protein. The data show approximately 98,000 distinct CDR3 sequences, roughly 6.1% seen once. The sample was PBMCs, mostly from graft donor cells, taken 360 days after TCRalphabeta/CD19-depleted stem cell transplant. The receptors were gathered from a male patient under 10 years old who had a stem cell transplant for acute lymphoblastic leukemia, so the T cells may come from the graft donor.

This chain uses TRBV6-5 with TRBJ2-6; a weak D match, TRBD2 (5 bases). The CDR3 totals 17 residues. Trimming took off 0 bases at V and 0 bases at J, with 9 bases between the two ends. Germline-derived CDR1 and CDR2 are MNHEY and SVGAGI. For the CDR3, the DNA is TGTGCCAGCAGTTACTCGAAAGCGGTCTCTGGGGCCAACGTCCTGACTTTC. The encoded protein is CASSYSKAVSGANVLTF.

Many counts were recorded for this clonotype. This chain connects TRBV20-1 to TRBJ2-2; D is undetermined. The germline gives CDR1 DFQATT, CDR2 SNEGSKA (reference sequence). This CDR3 is 14 amino acids long. V was trimmed by 3 bases and J by 1 base, leaving 9 bases between them. CDR3 in amino acids: CSASNYLNTGELFF. The CDR3 nucleotides read TGCAGTGCTAGCAACTACTTGAACACCGGGGAGCTGTTTTTT.

This clonotype was observed at least ten times. The V and J genes are TRBV4-1 and TRBJ2-1; 9 bases align to TRBD2. Germline V CDR1 and CDR2: MGHRA, YSYEKL. The ends lost 0 bases at V and 0 bases at J; junction bases unmatched: 6. The CDR3 is made up of 18 amino acids. This chain's CDR3 is CASSQESLAGSSYNEQFF. Here the CDR3 DNA reads TGCGCCAGCAGCCAAGAGTCTCTAGCGGGAAGCTCCTACAATGAGCAGTTCTTC.

This clonotype turned up a few times. The chain recombines TRBV6-1 with TRBJ1-6; D gene ambiguous. Trimming removed 6 bases from V and 7 bases from J, with 19 bases in between. The CDR3 runs to 16 residues. Germline CDR1 MNHNS, CDR2 SASEGT. For the CDR3, the DNA is TGTGCCAGCAGCCCCTCACGCGTTCATCCGAATTCACCCCTCCACTTT. It is translated as CASSPSRVHPNSPLHF.

This clonotype has only a few counts. The V gene is TRBV5-6, the J gene TRBJ2-7, with D unresolved. The CDR3 has 13 residues. With 1 base removed from V and 2 bases from J, the gap between germline ends came to 7 bases. CDR1 and CDR2 (germline): SGHDT, YYEEEE. CDR3 region: CASSLLRPYEQYF. CDR3 nucleotides: TGTGCCAGCAGCTTGTTACGGCCCTACGAGCAGTACTTC.

Ten or more counts support this clonotype. The DNA of the CDR3 is TGTGCCAGCAGTGTCTCCGGGACAGGGGTCGGGGAGACCCAGTACTTC. Translating gives CASSVSGTGVGETQYF. This chain joins TRBV27 and TRBJ2-5, with 10 bases matching TRBD1. This CDR3 comprises 16 residues. V lost 5 bases, J lost 5 bases, and 11 bases stayed unmatched. Germline CDR1 reads MNHEY; CDR2 reads SMNVEV (reference sequence).

Details on this clonotype: A much more abundant neighbour one base away suggests this may be a read error. The chain combines TRBV3-1 with TRBJ2-3; 8 bases match TRBD2. Trimming took 6 bases from V and 4 from J; bases not matched to a gene: 9. CDR1 LGHDT and CDR2 YNNKEL come from the germline V gene (reference sequence). The CDR3 consists of 15 residues. CDR3 residues: CASSDPGLGSDTQYF. CDR3 nucleotide sequence: TGTGCCAGCAGTGATCCGGGACTAGGTTCAGATACGCAGTATTTT.

This clonotype was seen repeatedly, ten times or more. This chain uses TRBV20-1 with TRBJ2-7, with TRBD1 as a possible D gene (6 bases). With 5 bases removed from V and 3 bases from J, the gap between germline ends came to 14 bases. The CDR3 totals 13 residues. Germline CDR1 DFQATT, CDR2 SNEGSKA (reference sequence). The CDR3 loop reads CSASTGAGYEQYF. As DNA, the CDR3 is TGCAGTGCTTCGACAGGCGCGGGCTACGAGCAGTACTTC.

This clonotype has a count of ten or more. The chain combines TRBV2 with TRBJ2-3; D unclear. The CDR3 length is 10 residues. V lost 4 bases to trimming and J lost 9 bases, with 5 bases between them. The germline V gene encodes CDR1 SNHLY and CDR2 FYNNEI. The CDR3 bases are TGTGCCAGCAGTGGGAAAACGCAGTATTTT. Translation gives CASSGKTQYF.

This clonotype was seen ten or more times. This chain connects TRBV7-9 to TRBJ2-7, with D perhaps matching TRBD1 or TRBD2 (5 bases each). The germline V and J ends were trimmed by 3 bases and 3 bases, with 12 bases remaining between them. The CDR3 runs 14 residues. In germline, CDR1 is SEHNR, CDR2 FQNEAQ (reference sequence). CDR3 protein: CASSFRDVYYEQYF. The CDR3 DNA follows: TGTGCCAGCAGCTTCCGGGACGTATACTACGAGCAGTACTTC.

This clonotype appeared many times. The V gene is TRBV2, the J gene TRBJ2-5; D gene uncertain. CDR3 length: 18 amino acids. Looked up from germline, CDR1 is SNHLY and CDR2 is FYNNEI. The ends were cut back, 7 bases at V and 6 bases at J, with 30 bases in the middle. The CDR3 DNA reads TGTGCCAGCAAGAGGCTTAGTGGACCGAAATTTCCGAGGAAGACCCAGTACTTC. Translating it yields CASKRLSGPKFPRKTQYF.

In its sample, this clonotype was seen many times. The chain couples TRBV2 to TRBJ2-5; TRBD2 matches at 7 bases. The trim removed 6 bases at V and 4 bases at J, leaving 2 bases unmatched. Per germline, CDR1 SNHLY and CDR2 FYNNEI. CDR3 length: 12 residues. The CDR3 is CASRGGRETQYF. The CDR3 nucleotides read TGTGCCAGCAGGGGAGGGAGAGAGACCCAGTACTTC.

In its sample, this clonotype was seen many times. This chain connects TRBV13 to TRBJ1-4, with D possibly being TRBD1 (6 bases). This CDR3 contains 14 residues. Trimming cost V 3 bases and J 7 bases, with 12 bases left between them. CDR1 is PRHDT and CDR2 is FYEKMQ in the germline V gene (reference sequence). The CDR3 DNA reads as TGTGCCAGCAGCTTGGCAGGGGCTGTTGAAAAACTGTTTTTT. Its translation is CASSLAGAVEKLFF.

The table lists this clonotype with many counts. The rearrangement uses TRBV15 and TRBJ2-7; 7 positions agree with TRBD1. V gave up 1 base and J gave up 5 bases; unmatched junction bases: 11. This CDR3 region has 16 residues. Germline values: CDR1 LNHNV, CDR2 YYDKDF (reference sequence). The chain's CDR3 is CATSRARDRVVDEQYF. CDR3 bases: TGTGCCACCAGCAGAGCTCGAGACAGGGTGGTTGACGAGCAGTACTTC.

To note about this clonotype: Germline and junction disagree at one end, which may indicate a read error. The chain carries TRBV12-3 or TRBV12-4 and TRBJ1-1, with D maybe TRBD1 (5 bases). The CDR3 runs to 13 residues. The CDR3 DNA sequence: TGTGCCAGCAGACAGGAGATGAACACTGAAGCTTCCTTT. Its protein is CASRQEMNTEASF.

Ten or more counts support this clonotype. The gene calls are TRBV5-6 and TRBJ2-5; D is perhaps TRBD1 (6 bases). Germline values: CDR1 SGHDT, CDR2 YYEEEE. V was clipped by 4 bases and J by 3 bases, with 16 bases between them. This CDR3 region has 15 residues. CDR3 sequence reads: CASSGWGTPKETQYF. The DNA for the CDR3 is TGTGCCAGCAGCGGGTGGGGGACACCCAAAGAGACCCAGTACTTC.

This clonotype was counted many times. This rearrangement joins TRBV5-1 to TRBJ2-1; 14 bases are a match to TRBD2. V gave up 4 bases and J gave up 8 bases; unmatched junction bases: 2. The CDR3 loop spans 14 amino acids. Germline CDR1 SGHRS, CDR2 YFSETQ. CDR3 residues: CASSLGLAGDEQFF. The CDR3 DNA is TGCGCCAGCAGCCTGGGACTAGCGGGGGATGAGCAGTTCTTC.

The chain couples TRBV5-8 to TRBJ2-7; TRBD2 matches 10 bases. The CDR3 runs 14 residues. CDR1 is SGHTS and CDR2 is YDEGEE in the germline V gene. The ends lost 1 base at V and 6 bases at J; junction bases unmatched: 4. CDR3 bases: TGTGCCAGCAGCTTGCTAGCGGGAGTCATCGAGCAGTACTTC. Protein: CASSLLAGVIEQYF. Supplemented by reference TRBV5-8 and TRBJ2-7, the full variable domain reads EAGVTQSPTHLIKTRGQQATLRCSPISGHTSVYWYQQALGLGLQFLLWYDEGEERNRGNFPPRFSGRQFPNYSSELNVNALELEDSALYLCASSLLAGVIEQYFGPGTRLTVT.

This clonotype was detected many times. This chain uses TRBV5-1 with TRBJ2-3; no clear D gene. CDR1 and CDR2 (germline): SGHRS, YFSETQ. V dropped 0 bases and J dropped 11 bases, with 10 bases sitting between them. This CDR3 comprises 12 residues. This CDR3 is CASSLVYPEQYF. The CDR3 DNA is TGCGCCAGCAGCTTGGTTTACCCTGAGCAGTATTTT.

This clonotype has a count of ten or more. The chain links TRBV12-3 or TRBV12-4 to TRBJ2-1; D is ambiguous. CDR3 length: 16 amino acids. V shed 7 bases and J shed 2 bases, with 18 bases lying between them. As DNA, the CDR3 is TGTGCCAGCACCTCCGGTCGGGTAGGCCCCTACAATGAGCAGTTCTTC. This gives the protein CASTSGRVGPYNEQFF.

V is TRBV12-5 and J is TRBJ2-5; 8 positions agree with TRBD2. V lost 10 bases and J lost 4; bases outside the gene matches: 14. The CDR3 is 15 amino acids. Germline V lookup: CDR1 LGHNT, CDR2 FRNRAP. CDR3 bases: TGTGCTACCTCGCGGGGGGACTCAGCCCTAGAGACCCAGTACTTC. Encoded protein: CATSRGDSALETQYF.

This clonotype has only a few counts. The junction and the germline gene differ at one end; a read error may be behind it. This sequence joins TRBV2 and TRBJ1-2; D is unclear. There are 8 residues in the CDR3. Germline V lookup: CDR1 SNHLY, CDR2 FYNNEI. The CDR3 nucleotides are TGTGCCAGCCTTAGCTCGGTCTTC. It yields the protein CASLSSVF.

This chain joins TRBV29-1 and TRBJ2-7, with a tentative D call TRBD1 (5 bases). The V gene lost 1 base and the J gene lost 0 bases, with 13 bases spanning the gap. This CDR3 has 15 amino acids. Germline assignment: CDR1 SQVTM and CDR2 ANQGSEA. The CDR3 spells CSVEVFKQGSYEQYF. In nucleotides, the CDR3 is TGCAGCGTTGAAGTTTTTAAGCAGGGCTCCTACGAGCAGTACTTC.

The sample holds a few counts of this clonotype. The J gene is TRBJ1-4, the V gene TRBV28; D is ambiguous. The CDR3 length is 13 residues. Germline-derived CDR1 and CDR2 are MDHEN and SYDVKM. Between the trimmed V and J ends, which lost 8 bases and 3 bases, there was a span of 10 bases. The DNA for the CDR3 is TGTGCCAGCGGTGGGCAGCCTAATGAAAAACTGTTTTTT. Protein product: CASGGQPNEKLFF.

This clonotype appeared many times. The genes are TRBV20-1 and TRBJ2-7; possible D gene TRBD2, 6 bases. V lost 0 bases and J lost 3, with 15 bases in between. The V gene's germline CDR1 is DFQATT and CDR2 SNEGSKA (reference sequence). This CDR3 is built from 15 residues. Here the CDR3 reads CSARDWDSALYEQYF. DNA for the CDR3: TGCAGTGCTAGAGATTGGGACTCGGCTCTCTACGAGCAGTACTTC.

This clonotype was counted at least ten times. The chain combines TRBV7-6 with TRBJ2-1; D might be TRBD1 or TRBD2, each matching 5 bases. Trimming pared 4 bases from V and 4 bases from J, leaving 17 bases between. This CDR3 has 16 amino acids. Germline V gene data show CDR1 as SGHVS and CDR2 as FNYEAQ. CDR3 DNA: TGTGCCAGCAGCTACGAAGGGACGAGTCATTACAATGAGCAGTTCTTC. This gives the protein CASSYEGTSHYNEQFF.

This clonotype has ten or more counts. The chain joins TRBV4-3 to TRBJ2-7, with a tentative D call TRBD1 (5 bases). Trimming stripped 4 bases from V and 4 bases from J, with 20 bases between. The germline V gene has CDR1 LGHNA and CDR2 YSLEER. The CDR3 loop spans 16 amino acids. CDR3 coding DNA: TGCGCCAGCAGCCCTCAAGCTGCAGGGCCCCTATACGAGCAGTACTTC. Protein sequence: CASSPQAAGPLYEQYF.

The chain couples TRBV15 to TRBJ1-4; a weak D match, TRBD1 (6 bases). Trimming took off 3 bases at V and 3 bases at J, with 14 bases between the two ends. The CDR3 totals 16 residues. Germline V CDR1 and CDR2: LNHNV, YYDKDF (reference sequence). Written as DNA, the CDR3 is TGTGCCACCAGCAGCGGCAGGGGAAGGGCTAATGAAAAACTGTTTTTT. This sequence encodes CATSSGRGRANEKLFF.